The clone carrying this TCR beta chain occurred many times. This sample is part of a study of T cells in Graves' hyperthyroidism and ophthalmopathy. About the research overall: The blood sample was taken at first diagnosis, before treatment began.

Germline V gene sequence: CDR1 MNHEY, CDR2 SMNVEV (reference sequence). The CDR3 consists of 20 residues. J gave up 3 bases and V 0 bases, and 8 bases lay outside the gene matches. The CDR3 regions of TCR beta were amplified from RNA transcripts. First-round RT-PCR with HTBI primers amplified the TCR CDR3 region. TCRdb passed the multiplex PCR reads through MiXCR, listing each CDR3 protein once. The data hold fewer than 400,000 distinct CDR3 sequences, with 25% observed a single time. Sequenced material: blood. The receptor's source is a man aged 45-60 years with Graves' hyperthyroidism. The chain combines TRBV27 with TRBJ2-6; 13 bases line up with TRBD2. The CDR3 loop is CASSLSGRTSGSYGANVLTF. CDR3 in DNA: TGTGCCAGCAGTTTATCGGGGCGGACTAGCGGGAGCTATGGGGCCAACGTCCTGACTTTC.